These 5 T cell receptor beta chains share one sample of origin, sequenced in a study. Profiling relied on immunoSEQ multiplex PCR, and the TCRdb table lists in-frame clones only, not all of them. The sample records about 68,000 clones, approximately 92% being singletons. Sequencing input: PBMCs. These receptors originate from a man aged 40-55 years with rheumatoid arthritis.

CDR3 in DNA: TGTGCCAGCAGCTTAGAGGGCGGCGGAGAAAATTGGCAGTACTTC. Its protein is CASSLEGGGENWQYF. The chain has TRBV13 and TRBJ2-7; D is uncertain. CDR3 length: 15 amino acids. V was cut by 1 base and J by 9 bases, with 19 bases left in between. Germline assignment: CDR1 PRHDT and CDR2 FYEKMQ (reference sequence). Full variable domain (rest looked up from reference TRBV13 and TRBJ2-7): AAGVIQSPRHLIKEKRETATLKCYPIPRHDTVYWYQQGPGQDPQFLISFYEKMQSDKGSIPDRFSAQQFSDYHSELNMSSLELGDSALYFCASSLEGGGENWQYFGPGTRLTVT.

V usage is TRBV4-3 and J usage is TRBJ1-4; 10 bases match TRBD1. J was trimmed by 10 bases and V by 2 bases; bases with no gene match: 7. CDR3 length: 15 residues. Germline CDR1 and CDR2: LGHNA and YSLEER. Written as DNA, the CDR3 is TGCGCCAGCAGCCAAAGGGGGACAGGGGCCCTAAAACTGTTTTTT. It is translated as CASSQRGTGALKLFF.

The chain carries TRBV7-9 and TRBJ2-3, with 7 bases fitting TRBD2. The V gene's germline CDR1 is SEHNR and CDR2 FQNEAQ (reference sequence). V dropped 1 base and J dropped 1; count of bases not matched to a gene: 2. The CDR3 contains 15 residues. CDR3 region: CASSLGLAGTDTQYF. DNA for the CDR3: TGTGCCAGCAGCTTAGGCCTAGCGGGCACAGATACGCAGTATTTT.

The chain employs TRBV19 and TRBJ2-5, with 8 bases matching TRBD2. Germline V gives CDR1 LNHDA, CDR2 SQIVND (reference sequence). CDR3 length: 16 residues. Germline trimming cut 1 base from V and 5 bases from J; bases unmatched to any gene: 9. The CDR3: CASSIGTGGAEETQYF. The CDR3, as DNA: TGTGCCAGTAGTATAGGGACCGGGGGGGCCGAGGAGACCCAGTACTTC.

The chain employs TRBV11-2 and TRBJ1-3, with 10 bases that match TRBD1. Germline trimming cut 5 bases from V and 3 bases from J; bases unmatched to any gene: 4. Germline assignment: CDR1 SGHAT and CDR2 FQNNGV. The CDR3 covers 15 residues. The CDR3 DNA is TGTGCCAGCAGCCGGACAGGGGGTGTTGGAAACACCATATATTTT. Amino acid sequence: CASSRTGGVGNTIYF.